The entry below gives a single T cell receptor (beta chain) sequence along with its context. This entry comes from a study of shared clonotypes between healthy human individuals. Here immunoSEQ multiplex PCR was the method, and the copy in TCRdb shows in-frame clones only, minus some. The sample yields some 1 million clones, approximately 76% seen once. Material for sequencing was memory CD4+ T cells sorted from blood. Specified subset: CD45RA-negative fraction. The sequence was obtained from a man younger than 30 in good health.

The CDR3 coding sequence is TGTGCCTGGAGTTCTGCTGGGGCCGGAAAACTGTTTTTT. It encodes CAWSSAGAGKLFF. This chain joins TRBV30 and TRBJ1-4, with D perhaps TRBD1 (5 bases). Germline V gene sequence: CDR1 GTSNPN, CDR2 SVGIG (reference sequence). Between the trimmed V and J ends, which lost 2 bases and 10 bases, there was a span of 14 bases. The CDR3 totals 13 residues. Based on the CDR3 plus reference TRBV30 and TRBJ1-4, the full variable domain is SQTIHQWPATLVQPVGSPLSLECTVEGTSNPNLYWYRQAAGRGLQLLFYSVGIGQISSEVPQNLSASRPQDRQFILSSKKLLLSDSGFYLCAWSSAGAGKLFFGSGTQLSVL.